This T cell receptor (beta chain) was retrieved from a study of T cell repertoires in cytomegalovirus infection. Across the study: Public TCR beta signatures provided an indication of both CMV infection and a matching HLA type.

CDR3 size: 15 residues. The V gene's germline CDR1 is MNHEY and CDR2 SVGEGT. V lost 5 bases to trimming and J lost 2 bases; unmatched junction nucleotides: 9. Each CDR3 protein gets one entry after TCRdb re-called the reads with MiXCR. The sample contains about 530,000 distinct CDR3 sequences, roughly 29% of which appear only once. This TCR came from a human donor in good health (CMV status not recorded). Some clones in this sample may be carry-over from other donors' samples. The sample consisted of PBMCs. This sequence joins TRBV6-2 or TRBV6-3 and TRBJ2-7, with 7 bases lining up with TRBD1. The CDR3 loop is CASSAVAGGPYEQYF. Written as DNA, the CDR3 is TGTGCCAGCAGTGCCGTGGCAGGGGGACCCTACGAGCAGTACTTC.